The clone carrying this TCR beta chain came up many times. Its cognate antigen is unknown. The CDR3 runs to 12 residues. Trimming removed 4 bases from V and 0 bases from J, with 3 bases in between. The sequenced template was RNA, covering the TCR beta CDR3 region. HTBI primers primed a first-round RT-PCR, and a second-round multiplex PCR followed. From the multiplex PCR reads, TCRdb called clonotypes with MiXCR, one entry per CDR3 protein. The repertoire holds approximately 160,000 distinct CDR3 sequences, with roughly two fifths as singletons. The data are from a study of Graves' ophthalmopathy and Graves' hyperthyroidism. Establishment of the diagnosis relied upon clinical symptoms, serum thyroxine, TRAb, thyroid ultrasound and orbital computed tomography. The authors used Ficoll-Paque density gradient centrifugation to separate PBMCs. The input was more than 8 ml of fresh peripheral blood. Study-wide findings and caveats: The authors also found most expanded thyroid clonotypes above 0.001 frequency in blood.

Specimen: peripheral blood. The TCR originated in a man aged 25-40 years with Graves' ophthalmopathy. The rearrangement joins TRBV12-3 or TRBV12-4 to TRBJ1-1; D remains unclear. This CDR3 is CASSSVNTEAFF. The CDR3 DNA sequence: TGTGCCAGCAGTTCGGTGAACACTGAAGCTTTCTTT.